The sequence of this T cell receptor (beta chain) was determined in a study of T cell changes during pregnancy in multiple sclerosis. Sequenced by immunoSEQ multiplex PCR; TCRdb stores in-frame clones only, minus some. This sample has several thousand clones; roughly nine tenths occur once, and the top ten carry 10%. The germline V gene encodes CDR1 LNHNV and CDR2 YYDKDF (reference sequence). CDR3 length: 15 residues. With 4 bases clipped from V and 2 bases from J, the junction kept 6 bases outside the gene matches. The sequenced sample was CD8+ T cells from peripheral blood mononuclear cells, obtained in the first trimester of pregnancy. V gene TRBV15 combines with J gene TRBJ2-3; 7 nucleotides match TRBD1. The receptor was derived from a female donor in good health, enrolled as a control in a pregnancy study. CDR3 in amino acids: CATSNGDSDTDTQYF. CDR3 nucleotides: TGTGCCACCAGCAACGGGGACAGCGACACAGATACGCAGTATTTT.